The 8 T cell receptor beta chains presented below share a single source sample, sequenced in a study of T cell responses to AZD1222 COVID-19 vaccine. Method: immunoSEQ multiplex PCR; TCRdb's copy keeps in-frame clones and lacks some. The sample has around 140,000 clones, more than 85% seen once. The sequencing here drew on peripheral blood, taken on day 0 of AZD1222 vaccination. The receptors shown here come from an adult in good health.

The CDR3 sequence is CASSVGTRGTGELFF. Here the CDR3 DNA reads TGTGCCAGCAGCGTGGGGACTAGAGGGACCGGGGAGCTGTTTTTT. This chain connects TRBV5-4 to TRBJ2-2; 8 positions match TRBD2. V shed 4 bases and J 5 bases; nucleotides not matched to a gene: 7. The CDR3 is made up of 15 amino acids. Germline CDR1 reads SGHNT; CDR2 reads YYREEE (reference sequence).

The chain joins TRBV19 to TRBJ2-1, with a weak D call TRBD2 (5 bases). V lost 6 bases, J lost 6 bases, and 9 bases lay in between. This CDR3 has 12 residues. Germline V gives CDR1 LNHDA, CDR2 SQIVND (reference sequence). CDR3 sequence: CASRGLSNEQFF. CDR3 nucleotide sequence: TGTGCCAGTAGAGGACTTTCCAATGAGCAGTTCTTC. Using reference TRBV19 and TRBJ2-1 for the parts outside the CDR3, the full variable domain is DGGITQSPKYLFRKEGQNVTLSCEQNLNHDAMYWYRQDPGQGLRLIYYSQIVNDFQKGDIAEGYSVSREKKESFPLTVTSAQKNPTAFYLCASRGLSNEQFFGPGTRLTVL.

The J gene is TRBJ1-5, the V gene TRBV6-5, with a possible D match to TRBD1 (6 bases). This CDR3 has 14 residues. V gave up 7 bases and J gave up 3 bases, with 13 bases separating them. Germline CDR1 is MNHEY and CDR2 is SVGAGI. CDR3 DNA sequence: TGTGCCAGCACCAGGGGCCGCGCCAATCAGCCCCAGCATTTT. It specifies CASTRGRANQPQHF.

The genes are TRBV12-3 or TRBV12-4 and TRBJ2-7; D not resolved. V was trimmed by 1 base and J by 1 base, leaving 5 bases between them. CDR3 length: 13 residues. The CDR3 loop reads CASSLGPSYEQYF. The CDR3, as DNA: TGTGCCAGCAGTTTAGGTCCATCCTACGAGCAGTACTTC.

This rearrangement joins TRBV10-3 to TRBJ1-1; 8 nucleotides match TRBD1. The ends lost 6 bases at V and 1 base at J; junction bases unmatched: 4. This CDR3 is built from 14 residues. Germline CDR1 ENHRY, CDR2 SYGVKD. The CDR3 DNA is TGTGCCATCAGGGACAGGGCTGGGAACACTGAAGCTTTCTTT. Translated, it gives CAIRDRAGNTEAFF.

V usage is TRBV5-4 and J usage is TRBJ2-7; D gene unclear. From germline, CDR1 is SGHNT and CDR2 YYREEE (reference sequence). V lost 2 bases and J 0 bases, leaving 6 bases between the germline ends. There are 13 residues in the CDR3. CDR3 amino acids: CASSFSPSYEQYF. The CDR3 DNA is TGTGCCAGCAGCTTTTCTCCCTCCTACGAGCAGTACTTC.

This clone occurred once. The chain recombines TRBV2 with TRBJ2-1, with 7 bases lining up with TRBD1. This CDR3 comprises 14 residues. Per germline, CDR1 SNHLY and CDR2 FYNNEI. V lost 8 bases, J lost 4 bases, and 8 bases stayed unmatched. CDR3 coding DNA: TGTGCCAGCCACCGGGACAGAACTTACAATGAGCAGTTCTTC. Translating it yields CASHRDRTYNEQFF.

The chain joins TRBV5-1 to TRBJ2-2; D unresolved. V shed 4 bases and J shed 7 bases, with 5 bases lying between them. CDR3 length: 11 amino acids. Per germline, CDR1 SGHRS and CDR2 YFSETQ. The CDR3, as DNA: TGCGCCAGCAGCGCTGGCGGGGAGCTGTTTTTT. Translated: CASSAGGELFF.